What follows describes a single T cell receptor beta chain. Its antigen is still unknown. The V gene's germline CDR1 is SGHTA and CDR2 FQGTGA. The CDR3 has 15 residues. The V gene lost 5 bases and the J gene lost 7 bases, with 21 bases spanning the gap. CD45RO/CCR7/CD25/CD127/CD95/CD27 staining was used to isolate CD4+ naive, central memory, regulatory and stem cell-like memory cells by sorting. These data come from a study of beta chain features in type 1 diabetes. The wider study: Sorted cells, 90 million to 120 million in number, were examined across all samples.

Points from the study as a whole: The question left open here concerned HLA type influencing TCRB rearrangement.

TCRB transcripts that were expressed got sequenced, as all of the isolated RNA had been reverse transcribed. Sequencing used immunoSEQ multiplex PCR; TCRdb keeps in-frame clones, though not all of them. The data contain hundreds of thousands of clones, roughly 13% of them singletons. Sample: naive CD4+ T cells from blood. This receptor was identified in a man aged 18 to 35 in good health. The rearrangement uses TRBV7-3 and TRBJ2-7, with a tentative D call TRBD2 (7 bases). The CDR3 region is CASSPGAGAPWEQYF. The CDR3 DNA reads TGTGCCAGCAGCCCGGGGGCGGGAGCCCCTTGGGAGCAGTACTTC.